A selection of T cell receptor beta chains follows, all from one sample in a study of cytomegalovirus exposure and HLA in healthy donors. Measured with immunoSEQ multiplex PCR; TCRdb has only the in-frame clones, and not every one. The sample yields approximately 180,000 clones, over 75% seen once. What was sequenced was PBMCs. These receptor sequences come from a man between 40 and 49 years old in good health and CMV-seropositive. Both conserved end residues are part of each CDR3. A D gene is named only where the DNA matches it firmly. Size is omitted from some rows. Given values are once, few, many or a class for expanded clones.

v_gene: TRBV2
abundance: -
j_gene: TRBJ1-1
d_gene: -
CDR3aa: CASSSDITNTEAFF
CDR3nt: TGTGCCAGCAGCTCAGACATAACGAACACTGAAGCTTTCTTT

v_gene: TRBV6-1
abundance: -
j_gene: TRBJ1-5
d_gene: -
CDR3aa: CASTGSGVTYQPQHF
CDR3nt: TGTGCCAGCACGGGATCAGGGGTCACCTATCAGCCCCAGCATTTT

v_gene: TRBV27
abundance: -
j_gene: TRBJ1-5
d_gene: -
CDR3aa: CASSLSPRGQQPQHF
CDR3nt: TGTGCCAGCAGTTTATCTCCCAGGGGCCAACAGCCCCAGCATTTT

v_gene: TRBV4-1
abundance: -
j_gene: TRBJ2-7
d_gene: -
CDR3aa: CASSQPPGSALLSYEQYF
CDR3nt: TGCGCCAGCAGCCAACCCCCGGGGTCAGCTTTACTCTCCTACGAGCAGTACTTC

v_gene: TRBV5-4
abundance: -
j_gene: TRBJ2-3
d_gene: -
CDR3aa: CAGQGGGTDTQYF
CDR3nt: TGTGCCGGCCAGGGAGGAGGGACAGATACGCAGTATTTT

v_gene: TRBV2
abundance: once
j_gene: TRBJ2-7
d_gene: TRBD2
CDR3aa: CASSSGLAGGEQYF
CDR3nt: TGTGCCAGCAGTTCGGGACTAGCGGGAGGCGAGCAGTACTTC

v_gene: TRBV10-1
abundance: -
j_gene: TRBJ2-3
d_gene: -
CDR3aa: CASSAGQLSTDTQYF
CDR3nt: TGCGCCAGCAGTGCGGGACAATTATCTACAGATACGCAGTATTTT

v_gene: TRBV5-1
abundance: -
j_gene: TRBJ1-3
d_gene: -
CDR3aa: CASSLSPGTGNTIYF
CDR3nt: TGCGCCAGCAGCTTGTCCCCGGGGACTGGAAACACCATATATTTT

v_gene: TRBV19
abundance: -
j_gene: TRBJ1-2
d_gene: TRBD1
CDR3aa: CASRSPGQGYGYTF
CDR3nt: TGTGCCAGTAGGTCCCCGGGACAGGGCTATGGCTACACCTTC

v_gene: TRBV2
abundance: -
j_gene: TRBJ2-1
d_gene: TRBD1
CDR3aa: CASSQTGAGYNEQFF
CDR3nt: TGTGCCAGCTCCCAGACAGGGGCAGGCTACAATGAGCAGTTCTTC

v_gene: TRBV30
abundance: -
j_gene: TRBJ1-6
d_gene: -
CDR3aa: CAWSVQGVSLHF
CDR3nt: TGTGCCTGGAGTGTACAAGGGGTTTCCCTCCACTTT

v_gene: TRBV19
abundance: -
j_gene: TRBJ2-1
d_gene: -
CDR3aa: CASSTPAGLSKYNEQFF
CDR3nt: TGTGCCAGTAGTACCCCAGCGGGCCTCTCCAAATACAATGAGCAGTTCTTC

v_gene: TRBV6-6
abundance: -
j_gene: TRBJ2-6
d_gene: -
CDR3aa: CASSPRESGANVLTF
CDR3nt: TGTGCCAGCAGCCCACGGGAGTCTGGGGCCAACGTCCTGACTTTC

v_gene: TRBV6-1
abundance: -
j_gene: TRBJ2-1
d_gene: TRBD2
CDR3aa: CASSGRSGSNNNEQFF
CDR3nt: TGTGCCAGCAGTGGGCGTAGCGGGAGTAACAACAATGAGCAGTTCTTC

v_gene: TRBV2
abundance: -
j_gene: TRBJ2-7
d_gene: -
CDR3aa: CASSEEAGSVEQYF
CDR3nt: TGTGCCAGCAGTGAAGAGGCGGGGTCGGTCGAGCAGTACTTC

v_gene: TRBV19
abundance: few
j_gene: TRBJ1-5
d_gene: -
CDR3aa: CASSRGPQSNQPQHF
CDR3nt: TGTGCCAGTAGTAGGGGCCCGCAGAGCAATCAGCCCCAGCATTTT

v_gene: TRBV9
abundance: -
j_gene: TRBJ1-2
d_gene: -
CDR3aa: CASSVSRNRDLYGYTF
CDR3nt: TGTGCCAGCAGCGTATCACGGAACAGGGACCTCTATGGCTACACCTTC

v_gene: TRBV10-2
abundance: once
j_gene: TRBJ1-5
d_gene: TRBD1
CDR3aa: CASSGGTGNQPQHF
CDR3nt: TGCGCCAGCAGTGGGGGGACAGGCAATCAGCCCCAGCATTTT

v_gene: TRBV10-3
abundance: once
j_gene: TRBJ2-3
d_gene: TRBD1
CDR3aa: CAISRGTGGSGTDTQYF
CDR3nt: TGTGCCATCAGTAGAGGAACAGGGGGCAGCGGCACAGATACGCAGTATTTT

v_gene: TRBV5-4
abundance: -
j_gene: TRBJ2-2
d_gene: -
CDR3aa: CASSSRVTGELFF
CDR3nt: TGTGCCAGCAGCTCCAGGGTCACCGGGGAGCTGTTTTTT

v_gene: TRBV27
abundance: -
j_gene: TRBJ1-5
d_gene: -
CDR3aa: CASSTRQGSNQPQHF
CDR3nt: TGTGCCAGCAGTACCCGGCAGGGCAGCAATCAGCCCCAGCATTTT

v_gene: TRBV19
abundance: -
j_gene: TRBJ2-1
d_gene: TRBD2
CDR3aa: CASSAGEVVNEQFF
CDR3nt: TGTGCCAGTAGTGCGGGAGAGGTCGTCAATGAGCAGTTCTTC

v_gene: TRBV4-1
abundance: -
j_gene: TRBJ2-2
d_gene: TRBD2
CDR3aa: CASSQVAGVTGELFF
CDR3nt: TGCGCCAGCAGCCAAGTTGCGGGAGTCACCGGGGAGCTGTTTTTT

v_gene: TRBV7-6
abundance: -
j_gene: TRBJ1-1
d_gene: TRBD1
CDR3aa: CASSSGQGRDTEAFF
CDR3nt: TGTGCCAGCAGCTCCGGACAGGGTAGGGACACTGAAGCTTTCTTT

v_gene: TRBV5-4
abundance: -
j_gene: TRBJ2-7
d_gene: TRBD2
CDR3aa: CASTPQGLAGAHHEQYF
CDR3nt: TGTGCCAGCACCCCCCAGGGGCTAGCGGGAGCCCATCACGAGCAGTACTTC

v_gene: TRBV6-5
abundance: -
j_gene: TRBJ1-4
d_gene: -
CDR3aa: CASSYSGVLTNEKLFF
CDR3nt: TGTGCCAGCAGTTACTCAGGGGTCTTGACTAATGAAAAACTGTTTTTT

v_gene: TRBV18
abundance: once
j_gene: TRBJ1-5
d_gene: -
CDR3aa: CASSPSGQSGNQPQHF
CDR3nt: TGTGCCAGCTCACCATCAGGGCAGTCCGGCAATCAGCCCCAGCATTTT

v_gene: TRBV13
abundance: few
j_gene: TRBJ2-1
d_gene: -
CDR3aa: CASTGQTYNEQFF
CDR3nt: TGTGCCAGCACCGGACAAACTTACAATGAGCAGTTCTTC

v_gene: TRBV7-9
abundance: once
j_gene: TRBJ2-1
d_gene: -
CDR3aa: CASSSPGEGLFHEQFF
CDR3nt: TGTGCCAGCAGCTCCCCGGGCGAGGGTCTTTTCCATGAGCAGTTCTTC

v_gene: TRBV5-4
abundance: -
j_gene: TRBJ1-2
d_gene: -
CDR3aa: CASSLDRAIYGYTF
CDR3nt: TGTGCCAGCAGCTTGGACAGGGCCATTTATGGCTACACCTTC

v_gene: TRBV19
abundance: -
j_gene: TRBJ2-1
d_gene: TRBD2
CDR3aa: CASSWTSGSIEQFF
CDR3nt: TGTGCCAGTAGTTGGACTAGCGGGAGTATCGAGCAGTTCTTC

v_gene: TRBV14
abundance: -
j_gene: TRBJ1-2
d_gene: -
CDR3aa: CASSRGGYGYTF
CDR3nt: TGTGCCAGCAGCCGAGGAGGGTATGGCTACACCTTC

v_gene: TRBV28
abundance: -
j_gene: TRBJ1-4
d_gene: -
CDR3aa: CASSFGGNEKLFF
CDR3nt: TGTGCCAGCAGTTTCGGAGGGAATGAAAAACTGTTTTTT